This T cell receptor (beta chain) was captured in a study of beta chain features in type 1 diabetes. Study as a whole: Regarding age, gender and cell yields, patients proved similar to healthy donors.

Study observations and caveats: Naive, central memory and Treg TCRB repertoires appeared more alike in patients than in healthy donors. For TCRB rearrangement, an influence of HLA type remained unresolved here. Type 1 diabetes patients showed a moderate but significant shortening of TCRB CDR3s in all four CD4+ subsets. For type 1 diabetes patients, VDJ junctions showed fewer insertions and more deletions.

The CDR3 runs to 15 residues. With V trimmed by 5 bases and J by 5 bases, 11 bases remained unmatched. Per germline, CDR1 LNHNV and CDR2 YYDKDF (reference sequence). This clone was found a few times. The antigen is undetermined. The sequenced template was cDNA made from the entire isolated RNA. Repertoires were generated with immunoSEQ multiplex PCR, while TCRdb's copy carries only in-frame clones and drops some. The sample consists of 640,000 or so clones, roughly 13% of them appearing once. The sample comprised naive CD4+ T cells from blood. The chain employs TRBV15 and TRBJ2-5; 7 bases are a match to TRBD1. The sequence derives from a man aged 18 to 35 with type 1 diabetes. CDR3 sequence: CATSPDRARWETQYF. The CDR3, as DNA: TGTGCCACCAGCCCCGACAGGGCCCGGTGGGAGACCCAGTACTTC.